Detailed here is one T cell receptor beta chain. The sample is drawn from a study of T cell changes during pregnancy in multiple sclerosis. Profiled with immunoSEQ multiplex PCR; TCRdb holds only in-frame clones, not every one. The table has some 57,000 clones, approximately 90% seen once. The CDR3 has 16 residues. Germline V lookup: CDR1 SGHDT, CDR2 YYEEEE. Trimming took off 0 bases at V and 0 bases at J, with 10 bases between the two ends. The sample consisted of peripheral blood, taken in the first trimester of pregnancy. The TCR sequence derives from a female donor in good health, enrolled as a control in a pregnancy study. This chain links TRBV5-6 with TRBJ1-5, with a weak D call TRBD1 (5 bases). This CDR3 reads CASSLATAYSNQPQHF. As DNA, the CDR3 is TGTGCCAGCAGCTTGGCGACAGCATATAGCAATCAGCCCCAGCATTTT.